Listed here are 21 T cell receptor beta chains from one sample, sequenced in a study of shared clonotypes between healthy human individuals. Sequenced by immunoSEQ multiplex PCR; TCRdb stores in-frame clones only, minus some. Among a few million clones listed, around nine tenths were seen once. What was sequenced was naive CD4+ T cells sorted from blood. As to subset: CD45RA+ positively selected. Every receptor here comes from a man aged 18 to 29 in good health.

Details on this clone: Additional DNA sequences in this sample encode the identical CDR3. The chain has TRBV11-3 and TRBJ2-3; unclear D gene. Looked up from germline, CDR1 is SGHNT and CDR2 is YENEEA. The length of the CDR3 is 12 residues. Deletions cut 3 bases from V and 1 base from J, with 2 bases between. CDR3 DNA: TGTGCCAGCAGCTTGGGCACAGATACGCAGTATTTT. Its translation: CASSLGTDTQYF.

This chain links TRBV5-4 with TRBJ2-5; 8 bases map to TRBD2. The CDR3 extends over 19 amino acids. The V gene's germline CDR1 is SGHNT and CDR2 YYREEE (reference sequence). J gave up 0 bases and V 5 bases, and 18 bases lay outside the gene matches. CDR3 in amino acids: CASSPVRVAGLQYQETQYF. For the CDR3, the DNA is TGTGCCAGCAGTCCAGTACGTGTAGCGGGACTACAGTACCAAGAGACCCAGTACTTC.

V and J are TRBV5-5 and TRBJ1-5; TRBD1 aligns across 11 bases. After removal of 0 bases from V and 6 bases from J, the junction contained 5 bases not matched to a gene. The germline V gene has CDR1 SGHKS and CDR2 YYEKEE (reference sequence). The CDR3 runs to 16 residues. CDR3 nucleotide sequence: TGTGCCAGCAGCTTGGAGGGACAGGGGGTGAGTCAGCCCCAGCATTTT. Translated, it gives CASSLEGQGVSQPQHF. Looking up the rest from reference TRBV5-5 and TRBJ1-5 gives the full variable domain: DAGVTQSPTHLIKTRGQQVTLRCSPISGHKSVSWYQQVLGQGPQFIFQYYEKEERGRGNFPDRFSARQFPNYSSELNVNALLLGDSALYLCASSLEGQGVSQPQHFGDGTRLSIL.

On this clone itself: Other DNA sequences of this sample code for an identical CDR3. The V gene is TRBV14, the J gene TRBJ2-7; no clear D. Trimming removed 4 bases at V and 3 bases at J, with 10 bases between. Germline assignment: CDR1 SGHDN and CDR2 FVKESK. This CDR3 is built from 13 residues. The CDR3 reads CASSRSRGYEQYF. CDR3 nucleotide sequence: TGTGCCAGCAGCCGGTCCAGAGGCTACGAGCAGTACTTC.

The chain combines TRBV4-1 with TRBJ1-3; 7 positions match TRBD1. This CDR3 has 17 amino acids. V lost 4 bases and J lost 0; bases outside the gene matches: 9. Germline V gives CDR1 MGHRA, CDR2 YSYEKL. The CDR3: CASSRGRDSVSGNTIYF. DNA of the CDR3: TGCGCCAGCAGCCGGGGAAGGGACAGCGTCTCTGGAAACACCATATATTTT.

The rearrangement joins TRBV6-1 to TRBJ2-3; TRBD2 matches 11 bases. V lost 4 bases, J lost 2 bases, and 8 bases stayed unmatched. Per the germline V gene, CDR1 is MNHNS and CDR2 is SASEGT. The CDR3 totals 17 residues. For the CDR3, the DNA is TGTGCCAGCAGTGTTCGACTAGCGGGGACCTACACAGATACGCAGTATTTT. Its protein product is CASSVRLAGTYTDTQYF.

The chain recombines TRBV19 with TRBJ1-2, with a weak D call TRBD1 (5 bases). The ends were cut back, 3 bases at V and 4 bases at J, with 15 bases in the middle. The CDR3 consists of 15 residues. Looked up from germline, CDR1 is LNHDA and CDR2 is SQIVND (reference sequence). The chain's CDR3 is CASSMSWGRGYGYTF. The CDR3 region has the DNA TGTGCCAGTAGTATGTCCTGGGGAAGGGGCTATGGCTACACCTTC.

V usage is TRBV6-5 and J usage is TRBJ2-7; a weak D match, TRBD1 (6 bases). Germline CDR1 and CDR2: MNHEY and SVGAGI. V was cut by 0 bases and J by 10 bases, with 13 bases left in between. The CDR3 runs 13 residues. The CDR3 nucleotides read TGTGCCAGCAGTTACTCGAGGGACAACCATCAGTACTTC. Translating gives CASSYSRDNHQYF.

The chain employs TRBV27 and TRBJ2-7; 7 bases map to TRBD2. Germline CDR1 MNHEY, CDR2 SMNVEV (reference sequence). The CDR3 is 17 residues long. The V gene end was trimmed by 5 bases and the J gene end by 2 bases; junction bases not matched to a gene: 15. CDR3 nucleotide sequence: TGTGCCAGCAGTATAGGACTGATTAGCGGGCGGACCTACGAGCAGTACTTC. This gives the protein CASSIGLISGRTYEQYF.

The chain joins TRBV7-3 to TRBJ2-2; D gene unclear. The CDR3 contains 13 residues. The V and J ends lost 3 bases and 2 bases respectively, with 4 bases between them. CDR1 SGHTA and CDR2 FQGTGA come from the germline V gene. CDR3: CASSLTNTGELFF. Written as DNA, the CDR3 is TGTGCCAGCAGCTTGACTAACACCGGGGAGCTGTTTTTT.

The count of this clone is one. For the CDR3, the DNA is TGTGCCAGTAGTTGGGCAGCGAACACCGGGGAGCTGTTTTTT. Translation gives CASSWAANTGELFF. J is TRBJ2-2 and V is TRBV19, with D uncertain. The CDR3 loop spans 14 amino acids. Trimming pared 5 bases from V and 0 bases from J, leaving 7 bases between. Germline V CDR1 and CDR2: LNHDA, SQIVND (reference sequence).

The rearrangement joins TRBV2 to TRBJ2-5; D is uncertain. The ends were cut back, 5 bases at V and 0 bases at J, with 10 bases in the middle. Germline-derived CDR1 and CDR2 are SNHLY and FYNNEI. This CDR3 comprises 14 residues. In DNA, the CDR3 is TGTGCCAGCAGTAGTTTGACGTACCAAGAGACCCAGTACTTC. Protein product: CASSSLTYQETQYF.

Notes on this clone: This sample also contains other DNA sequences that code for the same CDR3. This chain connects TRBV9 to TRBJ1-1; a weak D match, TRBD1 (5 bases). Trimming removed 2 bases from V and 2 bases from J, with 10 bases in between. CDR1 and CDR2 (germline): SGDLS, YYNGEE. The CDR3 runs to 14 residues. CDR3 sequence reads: CASSVTGANTEAFF. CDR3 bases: TGTGCCAGCAGCGTGACTGGGGCCAACACTGAAGCTTTCTTT.

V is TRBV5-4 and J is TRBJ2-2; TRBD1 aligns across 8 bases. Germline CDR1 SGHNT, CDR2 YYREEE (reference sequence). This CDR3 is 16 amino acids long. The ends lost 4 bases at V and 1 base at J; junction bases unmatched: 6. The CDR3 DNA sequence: TGTGCCAGCAGCCGGCGCGGGACAGGGAACACCGGGGAGCTGTTTTTT. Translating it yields CASSRRGTGNTGELFF. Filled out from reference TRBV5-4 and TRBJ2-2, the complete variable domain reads ETGVTQSPTHLIKTRGQQVTLRCSSQSGHNTVSWYQQALGQGPQFIFQYYREEENGRGNFPPRFSGLQFPNYSSELNVNALELDDSALYLCASSRRGTGNTGELFFGEGSRLTVL.

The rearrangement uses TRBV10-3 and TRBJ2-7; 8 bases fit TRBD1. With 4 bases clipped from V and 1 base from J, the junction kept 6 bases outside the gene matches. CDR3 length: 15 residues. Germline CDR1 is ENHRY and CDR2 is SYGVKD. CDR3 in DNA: TGTGCCATCAGTGGTGGAGGGGACAGGTCCTACGAGCAGTACTTC. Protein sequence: CAISGGGDRSYEQYF.

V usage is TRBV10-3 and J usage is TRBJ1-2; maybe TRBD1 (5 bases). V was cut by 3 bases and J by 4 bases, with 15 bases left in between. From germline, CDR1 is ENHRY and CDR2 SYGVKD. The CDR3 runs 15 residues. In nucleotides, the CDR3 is TGTGCCATCAGTGATGGGGCCGGGGGAGGCTATGGCTACACCTTC. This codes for CAISDGAGGGYGYTF.

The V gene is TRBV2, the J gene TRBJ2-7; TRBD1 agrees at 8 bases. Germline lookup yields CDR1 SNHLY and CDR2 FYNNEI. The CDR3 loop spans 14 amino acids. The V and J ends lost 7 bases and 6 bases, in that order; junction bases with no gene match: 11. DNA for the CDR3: TGTGCCAGCAATACTCACGGACAGGGAATCGAGCAGTACTTC. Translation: CASNTHGQGIEQYF.

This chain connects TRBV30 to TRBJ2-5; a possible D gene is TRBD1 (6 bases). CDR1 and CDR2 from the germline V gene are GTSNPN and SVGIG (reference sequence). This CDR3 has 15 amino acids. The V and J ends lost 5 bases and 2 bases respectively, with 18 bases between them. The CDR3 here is CAWGQQGHPQETQYF. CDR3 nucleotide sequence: TGTGCCTGGGGACAGCAGGGACACCCGCAAGAGACCCAGTACTTC. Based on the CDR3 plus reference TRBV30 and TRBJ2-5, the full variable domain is SQTIHQWPATLVQPVGSPLSLECTVEGTSNPNLYWYRQAAGRGLQLLFYSVGIGQISSEVPQNLSASRPQDRQFILSSKKLLLSDSGFYLCAWGQQGHPQETQYFGPGTRLLVL.

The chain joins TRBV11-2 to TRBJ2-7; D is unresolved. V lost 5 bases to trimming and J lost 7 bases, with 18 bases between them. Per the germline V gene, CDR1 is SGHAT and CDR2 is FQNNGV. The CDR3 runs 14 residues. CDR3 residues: CASSPPLRLSEQYF. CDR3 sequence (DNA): TGTGCCAGCAGCCCCCCTTTAAGATTGTCTGAGCAGTACTTC.

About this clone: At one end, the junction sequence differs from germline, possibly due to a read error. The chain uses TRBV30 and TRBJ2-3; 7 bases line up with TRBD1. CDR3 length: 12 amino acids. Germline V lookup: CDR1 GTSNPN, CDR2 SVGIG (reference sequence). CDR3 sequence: CAWSPNLPGQSF. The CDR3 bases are TGTGCCTGGAGCCCCAATTTACCGGGACAGAGTTTT.

The CDR3 reads CASRLLLAGGVDTQYF. The CDR3 region has the DNA TGTGCCAGCAGACTACTACTAGCAGGGGGTGTGGATACGCAGTATTTT. This chain links TRBV6-6 with TRBJ2-3, with a weak D call TRBD1 (7 bases). Trimming removed 6 bases from V and 6 bases from J, with 22 bases in between. This CDR3 is 16 amino acids long. The germline CDR1 and CDR2 sequences are MNHNY and SVGAGI (reference sequence).